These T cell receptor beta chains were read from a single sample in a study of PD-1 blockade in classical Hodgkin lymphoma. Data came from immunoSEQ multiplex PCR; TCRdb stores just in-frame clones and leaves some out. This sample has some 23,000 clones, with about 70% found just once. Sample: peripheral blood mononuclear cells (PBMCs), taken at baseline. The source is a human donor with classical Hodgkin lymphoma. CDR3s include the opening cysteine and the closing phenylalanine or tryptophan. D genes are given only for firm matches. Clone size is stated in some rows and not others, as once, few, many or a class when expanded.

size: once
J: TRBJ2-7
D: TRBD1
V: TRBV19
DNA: TGTGCCAGTAGTGGGACAGCATACTACGAGCAGTACTTC
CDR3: CASSGTAYYEQYF

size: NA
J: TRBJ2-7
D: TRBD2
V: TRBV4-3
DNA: TGCGCCAGCAGCCAAGGGACTAGCGGGGGGGCCTACGAGCAGTACTTC
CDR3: CASSQGTSGGAYEQYF

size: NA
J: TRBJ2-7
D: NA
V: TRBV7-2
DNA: TGTGCCAGCAGCTTAAGCAGCGACTCCTACGAGCAGTACTTC
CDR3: CASSLSSDSYEQYF

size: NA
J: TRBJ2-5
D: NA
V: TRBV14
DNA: TGTGCCAGCAGCAAAAATCAAGTCCCCCAGGAGACCCAGTACTTC
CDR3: CASSKNQVPQETQYF

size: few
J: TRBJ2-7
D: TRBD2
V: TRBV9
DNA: TGTGCCAGCAGCCCGCAGGGGCGGGGGGCCTACGAGCAGTACTTC
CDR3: CASSPQGRGAYEQYF

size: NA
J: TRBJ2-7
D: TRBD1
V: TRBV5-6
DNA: TGTGCCAGCAGCTTCGGGACAGGGAATTACGAGCAGTACTTC
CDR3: CASSFGTGNYEQYF

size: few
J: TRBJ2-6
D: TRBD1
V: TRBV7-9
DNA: TGTGCCAGCAGCCCACGACAGGGATCCTTCTCTGGGGCCAACGTCCTGACTTTC
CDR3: CASSPRQGSFSGANVLTF

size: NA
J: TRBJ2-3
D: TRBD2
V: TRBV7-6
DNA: TGTGCCAGCAGTACCCCGGGGGGGAGAATGGATACGCAGTATTTT
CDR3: CASSTPGGRMDTQYF

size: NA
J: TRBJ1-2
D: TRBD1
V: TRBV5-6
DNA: TGTGCCAGCAGCTCGGACAGGGGGCCAATGGACTATGGCTACACCTTC
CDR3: CASSSDRGPMDYGYTF

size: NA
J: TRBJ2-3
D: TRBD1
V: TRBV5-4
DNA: TGTGCCAGCAGCTTGCAGGGACAGAACACAGATACGCAGTATTTT
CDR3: CASSLQGQNTDTQYF

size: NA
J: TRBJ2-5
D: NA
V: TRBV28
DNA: TGTGCCAGCAGTCCAAGGGGTGGGCAAGAGACCCAGTACTTC
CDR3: CASSPRGGQETQYF

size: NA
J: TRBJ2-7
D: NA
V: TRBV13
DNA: TGTGCCAGCAGCTTAGGTAGAAACTACGAGCAGTACTTC
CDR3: CASSLGRNYEQYF

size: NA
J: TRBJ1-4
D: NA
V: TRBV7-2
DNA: TGTGCCAGCAGCTTAGGGTTGTCACTGTTTTTT
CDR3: CASSLGLSLFF

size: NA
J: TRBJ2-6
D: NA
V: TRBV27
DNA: TGTGCCAGCAGACTTAGTCTTGGCTCTGGGGCCAACGTCCTGACTTTC
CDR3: CASRLSLGSGANVLTF

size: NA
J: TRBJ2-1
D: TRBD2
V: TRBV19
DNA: TGTGCCAGTAGTATAGTGACCAGCGGGGAAATGGGTGAGCAGTTCTTC
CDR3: CASSIVTSGEMGEQFF

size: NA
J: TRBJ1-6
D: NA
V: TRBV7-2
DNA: TGTGCCAGCAGCCCTAGGGCGCCCGATAATTCACCCCTCCACTTT
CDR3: CASSPRAPDNSPLHF

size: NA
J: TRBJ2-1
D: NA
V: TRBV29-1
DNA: TGCAGCGTTGATAAGGCAGGTTATTACAATGAGCAGTTCTTC
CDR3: CSVDKAGYYNEQFF

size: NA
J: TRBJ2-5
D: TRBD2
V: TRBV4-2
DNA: TGTGCCAGCAGCCAAGAAACGGGAGCGGGGGCCGACCAAGAGACCCAGTACTTC
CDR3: CASSQETGAGADQETQYF

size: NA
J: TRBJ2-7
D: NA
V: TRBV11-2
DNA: TGTGCCAGCAGCTTAGCGGGGCCCTACGAGCAGTACTTC
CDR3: CASSLAGPYEQYF

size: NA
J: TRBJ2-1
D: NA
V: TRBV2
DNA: TGTGCCAGCAGGCTAATGGACGGGGTCTGGCAGTTCTTC
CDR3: CASRLMDGVWQFF

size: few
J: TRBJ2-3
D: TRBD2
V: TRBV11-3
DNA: TGTGCCAGCAGCTTGACAGCGGGGGGGAGCACAGATACGCAGTATTTT
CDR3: CASSLTAGGSTDTQYF

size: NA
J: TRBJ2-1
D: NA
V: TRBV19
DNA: TGTGCCAGTAGTATTACAGGGTGGAATGAGCAGTTCTTC
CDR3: CASSITGWNEQFF

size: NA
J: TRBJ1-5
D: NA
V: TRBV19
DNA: TGTGCCAGTCGTGATAGGCATACGGGGCCGGATCAGCCCCAGCATTTT
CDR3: CASRDRHTGPDQPQHF

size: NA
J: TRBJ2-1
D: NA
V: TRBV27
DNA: TGTGCCAGCAGTTTGAGCGGATGGAGCTCCTACAATGAGCAGTTCTTC
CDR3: CASSLSGWSSYNEQFF

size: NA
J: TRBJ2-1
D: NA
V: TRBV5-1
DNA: TGCGCCAGCAGCTTGTCTCATGGGGGGGCGTTTGGTGAGCAGTTCTTC
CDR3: CASSLSHGGAFGEQFF

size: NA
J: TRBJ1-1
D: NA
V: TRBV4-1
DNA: TGCGCCAGCAGCCAAGATAAGCTAGGCGGGACACTGAACACTGAAGCTTTCTTT
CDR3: CASSQDKLGGTLNTEAFF

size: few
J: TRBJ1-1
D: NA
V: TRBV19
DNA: TGTGCCAGCCGGTGGGGGGACACTGAAGCTTTCTTT
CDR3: CASRWGDTEAFF

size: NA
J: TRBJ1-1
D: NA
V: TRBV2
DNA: TGTGCCAGCAGGGTGTTACAGGGAGTGAACACTGAAGCTTTCTTT
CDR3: CASRVLQGVNTEAFF

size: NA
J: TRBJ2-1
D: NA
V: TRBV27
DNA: TGTGCCAGCAGTGACCTCGGGGTTTACAATGAGCAGTTCTTC
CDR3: CASSDLGVYNEQFF

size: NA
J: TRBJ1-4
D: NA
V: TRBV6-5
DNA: TGTGCCAGCAGTTACTCGATGGGGGAAAAACTGTTTTTT
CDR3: CASSYSMGEKLFF

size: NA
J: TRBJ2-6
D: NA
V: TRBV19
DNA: TGTGCCAGTAACACAGGTAGCTCTGGGGCCAACGTCCTGACTTTC
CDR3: CASNTGSSGANVLTF

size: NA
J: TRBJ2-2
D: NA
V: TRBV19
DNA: TGTGCCAGCGAAGACCCAGACAGTAACACCGGGGAGCTGTTTTTT
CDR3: CASEDPDSNTGELFF

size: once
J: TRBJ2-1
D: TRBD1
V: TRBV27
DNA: TGTGCCAGCAGTTTATCATCGACAGGGGTGCATGAGCAGTTCTTC
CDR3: CASSLSSTGVHEQFF

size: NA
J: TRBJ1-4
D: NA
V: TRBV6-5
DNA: TGTGCCAGCAGTACAGGGTATGGGGATGAAAAACTGTTTTTT
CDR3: CASSTGYGDEKLFF

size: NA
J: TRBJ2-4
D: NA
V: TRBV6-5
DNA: TGTGCCAGCAGTTACAGGGAAGGTAACATTCAGTACTTC
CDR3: CASSYREGNIQYF

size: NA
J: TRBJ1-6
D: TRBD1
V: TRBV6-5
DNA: TGTGCCAGCAGGGGTGCAGGGGGCGATTCACCCCTCCACTTT
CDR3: CASRGAGGDSPLHF

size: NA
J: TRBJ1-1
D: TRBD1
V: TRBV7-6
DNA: TGTGCCAGCAGCTTAGGTGGGGGGACAGCCCTTATGAACACTGAAGCTTTCTTT
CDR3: CASSLGGGTALMNTEAFF

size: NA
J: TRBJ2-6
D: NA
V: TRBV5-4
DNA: TGTGCCAGCAGCTTGGGGTTGTCTGGGGCCAACGTCCTGACTTTC
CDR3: CASSLGLSGANVLTF

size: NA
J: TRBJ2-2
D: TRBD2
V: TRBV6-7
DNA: TGTGCCAGGGCCTTAGCTAGCGGGGGACCTGAGAACACCGGGGAGCTGTTTTTT
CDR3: CARALASGGPENTGELFF

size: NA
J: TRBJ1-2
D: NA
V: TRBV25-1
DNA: TGTGCCAGCAAAAGGTCATTGGGCGGCTACACCTTC
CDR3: CASKRSLGGYTF

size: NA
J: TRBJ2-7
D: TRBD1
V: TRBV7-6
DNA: TGTGCCAGCAGCTTAACCCAGGGGGCCTTTGGATACGAGCAGTACTTC
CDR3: CASSLTQGAFGYEQYF

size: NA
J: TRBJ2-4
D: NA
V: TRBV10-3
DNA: TGTGCCATCAGTGAGTTAGGGCGGACCGCCCGGCACTTC
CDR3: CAISELGRTARHF

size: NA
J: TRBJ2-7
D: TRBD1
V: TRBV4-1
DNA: TGCGCCAGCAGCCAAGATGTGATTGGACAGGGGTTTAGGAACGAGCAGTACTTC
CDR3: CASSQDVIGQGFRNEQYF

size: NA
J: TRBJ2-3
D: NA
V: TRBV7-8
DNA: TGTGCCAGCAGCTCATGGCGGTTTAGCGGAAGATCAGATACGGGGTATTTT
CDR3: CASSSWRFSGRSDTGYF

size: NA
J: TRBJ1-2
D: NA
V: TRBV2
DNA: TGTGCCAGCAGTGATGCAGGGGCTAACTATGGCTACACCTTC
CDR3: CASSDAGANYGYTF

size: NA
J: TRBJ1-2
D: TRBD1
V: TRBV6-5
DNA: TGTGCCAGCAGGGAGACAGGGGGCGAGGGCTACACCTTC
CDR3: CASRETGGEGYTF

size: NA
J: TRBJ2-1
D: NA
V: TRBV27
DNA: TGTGCCAGCAGTCGGCGGGGTGATTACAATGAGCAGTTCTTC
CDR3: CASSRRGDYNEQFF

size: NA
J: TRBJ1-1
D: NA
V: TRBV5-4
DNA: TGTGCCAGCAGCGTCGATGAGGGGTCGGCTTTCTTT
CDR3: CASSVDEGSAFF

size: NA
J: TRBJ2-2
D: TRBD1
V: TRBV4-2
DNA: TGTGCCAGCAGCCAGCGGTCACAGGGGACCGGGGAGCTGTTTTTT
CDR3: CASSQRSQGTGELFF

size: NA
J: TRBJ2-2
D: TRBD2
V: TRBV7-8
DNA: TGTGCCAGCAACGCATTCTCGACTAGCTATGACGGGGAGCTGTTTTTT
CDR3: CASNAFSTSYDGELFF

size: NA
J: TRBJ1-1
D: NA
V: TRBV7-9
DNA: TGTGCCAGCAGGCCTCTCATGAACACTGAAGCTTTCTTT
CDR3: CASRPLMNTEAFF

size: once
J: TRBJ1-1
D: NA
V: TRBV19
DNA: TGTGCCAGTAGTCCGTCGGTGGGTAACACTGAAGCTTTCTTT
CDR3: CASSPSVGNTEAFF

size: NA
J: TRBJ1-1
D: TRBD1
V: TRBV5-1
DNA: TGCGCCAGCAAAGATCAGGGGGGTACTGAAGCTTTCTTT
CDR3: CASKDQGGTEAFF

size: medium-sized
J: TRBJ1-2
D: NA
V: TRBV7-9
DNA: TGTGCCAGCAGCTTAGAGGACCGGGACGGGAATGGCTACACCTTC
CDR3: CASSLEDRDGNGYTF

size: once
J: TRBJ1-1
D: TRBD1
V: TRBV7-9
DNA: TGTGCCAGCACCGCAACGGAGACAGGGGGAGGAACTGAAGCTTTCTTT
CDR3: CASTATETGGGTEAFF

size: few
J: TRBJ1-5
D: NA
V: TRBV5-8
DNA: TGTGCCAGCAGCCCGGCGACAGGTGGCAATCAGCCCCAGCATTTT
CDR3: CASSPATGGNQPQHF

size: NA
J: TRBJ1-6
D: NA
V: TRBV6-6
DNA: TGTGCCAGCAGTTACGTCGAGGTATTAACTTCACCCCTCCACTTT
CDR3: CASSYVEVLTSPLHF